The present entry profiles one TCR beta chain with its context. The antigen is undetermined. Sequenced by immunoSEQ multiplex PCR; TCRdb stores in-frame clones only, minus some. This table holds some 1,900,000 clones, about 95% found once. The data were obtained in a study of shared clonotypes between healthy human individuals. Study results and limitations: The small donor group covered limited genetic and exposure diversity.

The length of the CDR3 is 13 residues. Trimming removed 5 bases from V and 6 bases from J, with 11 bases in between. Per the germline V gene, CDR1 is MNHNY and CDR2 is SVGAGI (reference sequence). Naive CD8 cells lacked CD45RO and underwent positive selection for CCR7, leaving out terminally differentiated effector memory CD45RA+ cells. Material for sequencing was naive CD8+ T cells sorted from blood. This TCR was sampled from a man between 18 and 29 years old in good health. The rearrangement uses TRBV6-6 and TRBJ2-1, with D unclear. This CDR3 reads CASSLTPANEQFF. For the CDR3, the DNA is TGTGCCAGCAGTCTGACTCCGGCCAATGAGCAGTTCTTC.